Listed here are 29 T cell receptor delta chains from one sample, sequenced in a study of γδ T cells in repeated Plasmodium falciparum infection (dated by TCRdb to 2020 to 2022). Vgamma9/Vdelta2+ and Vdelta2-negative gammadelta T cell populations were flow-sorted from peripheral blood mononuclear cells for bulk TCR repertoire analysis. Libraries were prepared through multiplex PCR. Sequenced on an Illumina MiSeq. Via CATT, TCRdb reprocessed the public reads, and rows with identical DNA were then joined. The sample has 50,000 to 65,000 delta-chain clones on record, around 1.8% of them singletons. Together, the top ten hold about 15% of the sample. The sample taken for sequencing was gamma-delta T cells from blood. These receptors came from a pool of human donors (malaria-infected and uninfected, not separated).

This clone occurred a few times. TCRdb lists the protein of a much larger clone for this DNA, which differs at residue 10, so this is likely a read error; the protein given here is translated from the DNA itself. J is TRDJ1 and V is TRDV1, with 7 bases fitting TRDD3. The CDR3 runs 20 residues. V was pared by 4 bases and J by 2 bases, with 22 bases of the junction left unmatched. Looked up from germline, CDR1 is TSWWSYY and CDR2 is QGS. CDR3 residues: CALGAMRTSRIRLSTDKLIF. CDR3 coding DNA: TGTGCTCTTGGGGCCATGAGGACGAGCAGGATACGCTTGTCTACCGATAAACTCATCTTT.

There are many counts of this clone. A read error is likely here: a far larger clone is one base away. At the DNA level, this CDR3 is encoded by other sequences in the same sample as well. The V gene is given as TRDV1, and no J gene call is available; TRDD3, as called in the table, went unchecked against the DNA. The CDR3 sequence is 19 residues long. CDR1 is TSWWSYY, CDR2 QGS, per germline. The DNA for the CDR3 is TGTGCTCTTGGGGATGGGGTCCTATGGCTGGGGGCGCACACCGATAAACTTATCTTT. As protein: CALGDGVLWLGAHTDKLIF.

This clone was counted many times. A far larger clone is one nucleotide away, so this likely arose from a read error. Distinct nucleotide sequences in the sample also encode this CDR3. The genes are TRDV1 and TRDJ1, with 10 bases aligning to TRDD3. V lost 5 bases, J lost 0 bases, and 33 bases stayed unmatched. CDR1 is TSWWSYY, CDR2 QGS, per germline. The CDR3 is 25 amino acids. In DNA form, the CDR3 reads TGTGCTCTTGGGACTCAAGGCCTCTCACCTTTTTTCTGGGGGATAACATCTGGATACACCGATAAACTCATCTTT. Its protein product is CALGTQGLSPFFWGITSGYTDKLIF.

Note on this clone: TCRdb assigns this DNA the protein of a much larger clone, which departs from its translation at residue 8; this likely reflects a read error, and the protein shown comes from translating the DNA. The chain has TRDV1 and TRDJ1; TRDD2 is a possible D gene (6 bases). CDR1 is TSWWSYY, CDR2 QGS, per germline. This CDR3 has 13 residues. Trimming shortened V by 9 bases and J by 3 bases, and 14 bases separated the two germline ends. CDR3 in amino acids: CALFLLNPDKLIF. CDR3 bases: TGTGCTCTATTCCTATTGAACCCCGATAAACTCATCTTT.

This clone was found a few times. The protein that TCRdb holds for this DNA derives from a much larger clone and differs from the translated DNA at residue 8, which likely indicates a read error; the protein shown here is translated from the DNA. V gene TRDV1 combines with J gene TRDJ1; D call uncertain. The J gene, absent from TCRdb, was called here by matching the DNA to germline. Per the germline V gene, CDR1 is TSWWSYY and CDR2 is QGS. Trimming left V 8 bases short and J 3 bases short, with 22 bases between. The CDR3 sequence is 16 residues long. The CDR3 region is CALLTATGSSADKLIF. The CDR3 DNA is TGTGCTCTTCTGACCGCAACAGGGAGTTCGGCCGATAAACTCATCTTT.

With respect to this clone: The translation of this DNA and the TCRdb protein of a much larger clone differ at residue 21, probably owing to a read error; the protein shown here is translated from the DNA. V and J are TRDV2 and TRDJ1, with 10 nucleotides matching TRDD3. CDR1 and CDR2 from the germline V gene are GEAIGNYY and EKD. This CDR3 has 23 amino acids. The CDR3 DNA follows: TGTGCCTGTGGCAAACACTTCCTAATGAGGGGGATACGCTCCCGGGGTTGCACCGATAAATTCATCTTT. It is translated as CACGKHFLMRGIRSRGCTDKFIF.

To note about this clone: This likely reflects a read error, since a far larger clone is one base away. The sample has other DNA sequences that encode this CDR3 too. The V gene reported is TRDV2; the J gene is uncalled; the D call in the table, TRDD3, was not verified against the DNA. This CDR3 has 17 amino acids. The V gene's germline CDR1 is GEAIGNYY and CDR2 EKD. The CDR3 loop is CACAPFWGKSYTDKLIF. The CDR3 region has the DNA TGTGCCTGTGCCCCTTTCTGGGGGAAATCGTACACCGATAAACTCATCTTC.

This clone was observed many times. This likely stems from a read error, as it lies one base from a far larger clone. This sample includes further DNA sequences coding for the same CDR3. This chain uses TRDV1 with TRDJ1, with 7 bases that match TRDD3. The CDR3 runs to 18 residues. The germline gives CDR1 TSWWSYY, CDR2 QGS. V trimming: 0 bases; J trimming: 0 bases; junction bases outside the gene matches: 10. Written as DNA, the CDR3 is TGTGCTCTTGGGGAACTAGACGGGATACTTCCGTACACCGATAAACTCATCTTT. Translation: CALGELDGILPYTDKLIF.

This clone was seen repeatedly, ten times or more. This chain uses TRDV3 with TRDJ1, with 7 bases fitting TRDD3. Trimming removed 3 bases from V and 2 bases from J; junction bases left unmatched: 27. CDR3 size: 20 residues. Germline assignment: CDR1 TVYSNPD and CDR2 GDNSRS (reference sequence). This CDR3 is CALGWGKGYPHPGGTDKLIF. The CDR3 nucleotides read TGTGCCTTGGGTTGGGGGAAGGGTTACCCACACCCCGGGGGAACCGATAAACTCATCTTT.

At least ten counts were recorded for this clone. The TCRdb protein comes from a much larger clone and disagrees with this DNA's translation at residue 15, likely due to a read error; the protein given here is derived from the DNA. V usage is TRDV1 and J usage is TRDJ1; 8 nucleotides agree with TRDD3. Germline loops: CDR1 TSWWSYY, CDR2 QGS. This CDR3 region has 18 residues. CDR3 nucleotide sequence: TGTGCTCTTGGGGAACTAAAATGGGGGATGTCCGACACCGATGAACTCATCTTT. Its protein is CALGELKWGMSDTDELIF.

This clone has a handful of counts. This likely stems from a read error, as it lies one base from a far larger clone. In the same sample, other DNA sequences code for this CDR3. The chain recombines TRDV1 with TRDJ3; a possible D gene is TRDD3 (8 bases). Trimming took 3 bases from V and 4 from J, leaving 37 bases between them. The CDR3 consists of 25 residues. The germline CDR1 and CDR2 sequences are TSWWSYY and QGS. The chain's CDR3 is CALGDPIFLQGDNRADSWDTRQMFF. As DNA, the CDR3 is TGTGCTCTTGGGGATCCAATTTTCCTACAGGGGGATAACCGTGCGGACTCTTGGGACACCCGACAGATGTTTTTC.

Concerning this clone itself: The mismatch at residue 8 between this DNA's translation and the TCRdb protein of a much larger clone likely reflects a read error; the protein shown is translated from the DNA. CDR3 sequence: CALGELLAALPGVLEVTLYTDKLIF. The CDR3 nucleotides read TGTGCTCTTGGGGAACTGTTGGCAGCCCTACCCGGTGTACTGGAGGTCACACTGTACACCGATAAACTCATCTTT. The chain links TRDV1 to TRDJ1, with D perhaps being TRDD2 or TRDD3 (5 bases each). The CDR3 is 25 amino acids. V lost 0 bases and J lost 0, with 38 bases in between. Per germline, CDR1 TSWWSYY and CDR2 QGS.

As concerns this clone: The protein in TCRdb stems from a much larger clone and differs at residue 14 from this DNA's translation, likely a read error; here the protein is translated from the DNA. The chain employs TRDV1 and TRDJ1; TRDD2 is a possible D gene (6 bases). The J gene comes from matching the DNA to germline here; TCRdb lacks it. The V gene lost 3 bases and the J gene lost 4 bases, with 27 bases spanning the gap. The CDR3 sequence is 19 residues long. CDR1 and CDR2 (germline): TSWWSYY, QGS. Here the CDR3 reads CALGDRLPSQGVYIDKLIF. CDR3 coding DNA: TGTGCTCTTGGGGACCGTTTACCTTCCCAAGGGGTCTACATCGATAAACTCATCTTT.

This clone was picked up a small number of times. This DNA's translation differs at residue 9 from TCRdb's protein, which comes from a much larger clone; a read error is likely, and the protein shown is translated from the DNA. The rearrangement joins TRDV1 to TRDJ1; 10 bases agree with TRDD3. Germline V lookup: CDR1 TSWWSYY, CDR2 QGS. After removal of 1 base from V and 2 bases from J, the junction contained 22 bases not matched to a gene. CDR3 size: 22 residues. The chain's CDR3 is CALGERGPPHIPGLGDTDKLIF. The DNA of the CDR3 is TGTGCTCTTGGGGAACGGGGGCCTCCCCACATACCCGGACTGGGGGATACCGATAAACTCATCTTT.

This clone showed up just a few times. A read error likely explains why the TCRdb protein, taken from a much larger clone, differs from this DNA's translation at residue 10; the protein shown is translated from the DNA. This chain links TRAV38-2/DV8 with TRDJ1, with TRDD3 matching 10 bases. Assignment of the J gene here rests on matching the DNA to germline, because TCRdb gives none. The V segment lost 5 bases and the J segment 0 bases; nucleotides outside the gene matches: 31. Germline loops: CDR1 TSESDYY, CDR2 QEAYKQQN. The CDR3 contains 24 residues. The CDR3, as DNA: TGTGCTTATAGAAGCCCGGAGGTTCCTATACACTGGGGGATTGAGGGTGAGGACACCGATAAACTCATCTTT. Its protein product is CAYRSPEVPIHWGIEGEDTDKLIF.

This clone was detected a few times. The protein in TCRdb stems from a much larger clone and differs at residue 12 from this DNA's translation, likely a read error; here the protein is translated from the DNA. The chain combines TRDV1 with TRDJ1; no definite D call. The CDR3 loop spans 20 amino acids. Trimming left V 1 base short and J 0 bases short, with 24 bases between. From germline, CDR1 is TSWWSYY and CDR2 QGS. CDR3 in DNA: TGTGCTCTTGGGGAACGGGCCCCGCCCCTATTTCGCCTTTACACCGATAAACTCATCTTT. It translates to CALGERAPPLFRLYTDKLIF.

This clone was counted between two and nine times. The TCRdb protein comes from a much larger clone and disagrees with this DNA's translation at residue 10, likely due to a read error; the protein given here is derived from the DNA. V usage is TRDV1 and J usage is TRDJ1; TRDD3 agrees at 8 bases. The J gene, left out of TCRdb, was set here by checking the DNA against germline. The V gene end was trimmed by 7 bases and the J gene end by 0 bases; junction bases not matched to a gene: 34. Germline V gene sequence: CDR1 TSWWSYY, CDR2 QGS. CDR3 size: 24 residues. The CDR3 DNA reads TGTGCTCTTGTAGCACCTCCTCATTTCCCACACTCACTGCTGGGGGAAAGAAACACCGATAAACTCATCTTT. It specifies CALVAPPHFPHSLLGERNTDKLIF.

This clone has a count of ten or more. TCRdb assigns this DNA the protein of a much larger clone, which departs from its translation at residue 10; this likely reflects a read error, and the protein shown comes from translating the DNA. The DNA for the CDR3 is TGTGCCTGTGACACCGTCCGGGGGACCCTATTGTACACCGATAAACTCATCTTT. Amino acid sequence: CACDTVRGTLLYTDKLIF. The chain carries TRDV2 and TRDJ1; tentative D call: TRDD3 (6 bases). The CDR3 consists of 18 residues. V lost 0 bases and J lost 0, with 19 bases in between. The germline V gene has CDR1 GEAIGNYY and CDR2 EKD.

This clone was observed a handful of times. TCRdb records a much larger clone's protein for this DNA, with a difference at residue 14 that likely arises from a read error; the protein given is the translation of the DNA. The chain is built from TRDV2 and TRDJ1, with TRDD3 identical over 11 bases. J gave up 0 bases and V 0 bases, and 17 bases lay outside the gene matches. This CDR3 has 21 residues. In germline, CDR1 is GEAIGNYY, CDR2 EKD. The CDR3 spells CACDTVVLGDKPLCYTDKLIF. Here the CDR3 DNA reads TGTGCCTGTGACACCGTTGTACTGGGGGATAAGCCCCTTTGCTACACCGATAAACTCATCTTT.

There are many counts of this clone. The TCRdb protein, from a much larger clone, departs from this DNA's translation at residue 3, likely by read error; the protein shown derives from the DNA. The gene calls are TRDV1 and TRDJ2, with D possibly TRDD3 on 6 matching bases. The CDR3 is made up of 21 amino acids. Per the germline V gene, CDR1 is TSWWSYY and CDR2 is QGS. The CDR3: CAPGEESYHEMGKGETAQLFF. The DNA of the CDR3 is TGTGCTCCTGGGGAAGAGTCGTACCATGAAATGGGCAAAGGGGAGACAGCACAACTCTTCTTT.

This clone was detected a few times. The protein given by TCRdb reflects a much larger clone and differs at residue 20 from this DNA's translation, likely from a read error; the protein shown is the DNA's translation. This chain joins TRDV2 and TRDJ1; TRDD3 matches at 11 bases. Here the J gene was assigned by germline matching of the DNA, as TCRdb has none. With V trimmed by 0 bases and J by 10 bases, 33 bases remained unmatched. In germline, CDR1 is GEAIGNYY, CDR2 EKD. The CDR3 is 23 residues long. CDR3: CACDTAPARGVGDTTYLPGRLIF. In DNA form, the CDR3 reads TGTGCCTGTGACACCGCCCCGGCACGTGGAGTGGGGGATACGACCTACCTACCTGGTAGACTCATCTTT.

This clone came up a few times. TCRdb has a much larger clone's protein, which differs at residue 14 from the translation of this DNA, likely because of a read error; what is shown is the protein translated from the DNA. The J gene is TRDJ1, the V gene TRDV2, with 10 bases that match TRDD3. TCRdb carries no J gene annotation; the J gene was assigned here by matching the DNA with germline. The germline V gene encodes CDR1 GEAIGNYY and CDR2 EKD. The CDR3 spans 18 residues. The CDR3, as DNA: TGTGCCTGTGACACACGACAATACTGGGGGATTTACACCGGTAAACTCATCTTT. Amino acid sequence: CACDTRQYWGIYTGKLIF.

This clone has at least ten counts. The protein that TCRdb holds for this DNA derives from a much larger clone and differs from the translated DNA at residue 6, which likely indicates a read error; the protein shown here is translated from the DNA. The chain recombines TRDV1 with TRDJ1; D perhaps matches TRDD3 (6 bases). Looked up from germline, CDR1 is TSWWSYY and CDR2 is QGS. CDR3 length equals 16 residues. V lost 2 bases and J 1 base, leaving 14 bases between the germline ends. In DNA, the CDR3 is TGTGCTCTTGGGGAAAATGGGGGGGGACCCACCGATAAACTCATCTTT. Translated, it gives CALGENGGGPTDKLIF.

This clone was picked up many times. A much larger clone lies a single base off, so this may be a read error. J is TRDJ1 and V is TRDV1; TRDD3 agrees at 12 bases. V gave up 2 bases and J gave up 0 bases; unmatched junction bases: 16. From germline, CDR1 is TSWWSYY and CDR2 QGS. The CDR3 spans 21 residues. The CDR3 DNA reads as TGTGCTCTTGGGGAATGGAGCTGGGGGATACGTCGGTCACCGTACACCGATAAACTCATCTTT. Translation gives CALGEWSWGIRRSPYTDKLIF.

This clone was found a few times. This DNA translates differently at residue 9 from the TCRdb protein, which is that of a much larger clone; a read error is likely, and the protein shown is the DNA's own translation. The chain employs TRDV1 and TRDJ1; 13 bases are shared with TRDD3. Germline CDR1 reads TSWWSYY; CDR2 reads QGS. The CDR3 spans 24 residues. The CDR3 nucleotides are TGTGCTCTTGGGGAACGACCTACCACGCTAACTGGGGGATACGCTGCCGGGTACACCGATAAACTCATTTTT. Translated: CALGERPTTLTGGYAAGYTDKLIF.

In regard to this clone: The TCRdb protein comes from a much larger clone and disagrees with this DNA's translation at residue 3, likely due to a read error; the protein given here is derived from the DNA. The V and J genes are TRDV1 and TRDJ1; 12 positions agree with TRDD3. As TCRdb names no J gene, one was assigned here on the basis of a DNA match to germline. Germline-derived CDR1 and CDR2 are TSWWSYY and QGS. The CDR3 extends over 23 amino acids. The CDR3 DNA reads TGTGCTCCTGGGGCGCGACTTCCTATCCCGTACTGGGGGATACCGAACTTTACCGATAAACTCATCTTT. Residues: CAPGARLPIPYWGIPNFTDKLIF.

A remark on this clone: For this DNA, TCRdb reports the protein of a much larger clone, which diverges at residue 18, most likely from a read error; the protein presented here is translated directly from the DNA. CDR3 residues: CACDTTGGFPGAWDTRQVFF. DNA of the CDR3: TGTGCCTGTGACACGACTGGGGGATTCCCGGGAGCCTGGGACACCCGACAGGTGTTTTTC. TRDV2 is the V gene, and the J gene was not called; the D segment call TRDD3 is taken from the table without a DNA check. The germline gives CDR1 GEAIGNYY, CDR2 EKD. The CDR3 runs 20 residues.

Of note for this clone: TCRdb shows a much larger clone's protein in place of this DNA's translation, and the two differ at residue 4, likely through a read error; the protein shown is translated from the DNA. The V gene is TRDV1, the J gene TRDJ1; 9 bases map to TRDD3. The J gene comes from matching the DNA to germline here; TCRdb lacks it. This CDR3 is 19 amino acids long. Per germline, CDR1 TSWWSYY and CDR2 QGS. CDR3 sequence: CALEELHIRSTGGRCKLIF. The DNA of the CDR3 is TGTGCTCTTGAGGAACTCCATATACGTAGTACTGGGGGAAGATGTAAACTCATCTTT.

This clone appeared many times. A read error likely explains why the TCRdb protein, taken from a much larger clone, differs from this DNA's translation at residue 17; the protein shown is translated from the DNA. The V call is TRDV2, the J call TRDJ1; 8 bases fit TRDD3. CDR3 length equals 18 residues. Germline V gives CDR1 GEAIGNYY, CDR2 EKD. The CDR3 coding sequence is TGTGCCTGTGACACCGTGAAGAGGGATACGTCTTTGGGCGATAAACTCACCTTT. Residues: CACDTVKRDTSLGDKLTF.